The present T cell receptor beta chain was sequenced within a study of cytomegalovirus exposure and HLA in healthy donors. Study-level points and caveats: Later analysis revealed greater clonal expansion in HLA-associated TCR beta chains than in equally common others. CMV antigen specificity was confirmed in vitro for a few CMV-associated chains.

Germline lookup yields CDR1 SEHNR and CDR2 FQNEAQ (reference sequence). V gave up 3 bases and J gave up 5 bases, with 19 bases separating them. The CDR3 has 17 amino acids. To note about this clone: Its specificity is not known.

PCR amplification relied on 60 Vbeta primers (plus 13 Jbeta primers). The data were produced by immunoSEQ multiplex PCR, yet TCRdb's version contains in-frame clones alone and is incomplete. The table lists under 200,000 clones, 80% to 85% of them singletons. The receptor comes from a girl aged 2-10 years in good health and CMV-seropositive. Sequenced: PBMCs. The chain has TRBV7-9 and TRBJ1-4; a possible D gene is TRBD1 (6 bases). CDR3 residues: CASSLGGQGPFNEKLFF. CDR3 bases: TGTGCCAGCAGCTTGGGCGGGCAGGGGCCTTTCAATGAAAAACTGTTTTTT.